The rows below give T cell receptor beta chains drawn from one sample of a study of blood T cells in healthy people across ages. TCRdb re-derived calls from the 5' RACE reads in MiXCR, one entry per CDR3 protein. The sample lists 1.8 million or so distinct CDR3 sequences; about 39% were seen once. Source material: blood. The origin of the receptors is a human donor in good health. Both conserved end residues are part of each CDR3. A D gene is named only where the DNA matches it firmly. Clone size is given for some rows only: seen once, a few or many times, or a class if the clone is expanded.

J gene	D gene	clone size	V gene	CDR3 protein	CDR3 DNA
TRBJ2-1	.	.	TRBV29-1	CSVDAGVDEQFF	TGCAGCGTTGATGCAGGGGTGGATGAGCAGTTCTTC
TRBJ1-2	TRBD1	few	TRBV10-3	CAISDTGAGYGYTF	TGTGCCATCAGTGATACAGGGGCGGGCTATGGCTACACCTTC
TRBJ1-1	TRBD1	few	TRBV10-3	CAIRGTGNTEAFF	TGTGCCATCAGGGGGACAGGAAACACTGAAGCTTTCTTT
TRBJ2-3	TRBD2	few	TRBV5-1	CASRAPVSSGGDTQYF	TGCGCCAGCCGCGCCCCCGTATCTAGCGGGGGGGATACGCAGTATTTT
TRBJ1-6	TRBD1	.	TRBV5-1	CASSLNGVVRGQNSPLHF	TGCGCCAGCAGCCTAAATGGGGTGGTCAGGGGGCAGAATTCACCCCTCCACTTT
TRBJ1-2	.	.	TRBV9	CASSVERTESYYGYTF	TGTGCCAGCAGCGTAGAAAGGACAGAATCCTACTATGGCTACACCTTC
TRBJ2-7	TRBD1	few	TRBV20-1	CRPTPGQRSYEQYF	TGCAGGCCTACACCGGGACAGCGGTCCTACGAGCAGTACTTC
TRBJ1-2	.	few	TRBV14	CASSPDSRNGYTF	TGTGCCAGCAGCCCGGACAGTCGGAATGGCTACACCTTC
TRBJ2-4	TRBD2	.	TRBV7-6	CASSPPGTKGEQYF	TGTGCCAGCAGCCCGCCCGGGACTAAAGGGGAGCAGTACTTC
TRBJ1-2	TRBD1	few	TRBV29-1	CSVARTGVDYGYTF	TGCAGCGTTGCGAGGACAGGGGTTGACTATGGCTACACCTTC
TRBJ2-7	.	few	TRBV12-3/TRBV12-4	CASSPGPGSEQYF	TGTGCCAGCAGTCCTGGACCCGGGTCGGAGCAGTACTTC
TRBJ1-2	.	once	TRBV5-1	CASSWEAPHGYTF	TGCGCCAGCAGCTGGGAGGCCCCTCATGGCTACACCTTC
TRBJ1-6	TRBD1	.	TRBV5-1	CASSTGQEASSPLHF	TGCGCCAGCAGCACGGGACAGGAGGCAAGTTCACCCCTCCACTTT
TRBJ2-3	.	.	TRBV4-2	CASSPMGTASSTDMQYF	TGTGCCAGCAGCCCTATGGGGACGGCCTCTAGCACAGATATGCAGTATTTT
TRBJ2-1	TRBD1	few	TRBV20-1	CSARGNRGKGYNEQFF	TGCAGTGCTAGAGGCAACAGGGGAAAGGGATACAATGAGCAGTTCTTC
TRBJ2-1	TRBD2	few	TRBV10-3	CAISGLAGDYNEQFF	TGTGCCATCAGCGGACTAGCGGGGGATTACAATGAGCAGTTCTTC
TRBJ1-1	TRBD1	.	TRBV5-1	CASSLASGGDYTEAFF	TGCGCCAGCAGCTTGGCCTCAGGGGGCGATTACACTGAAGCTTTCTTT
TRBJ2-7	TRBD2	.	TRBV9	CASSDGGSSYEQYF	TGTGCCAGCAGCGACGGGGGGAGCTCCTACGAGCAGTACTTC
TRBJ1-3	TRBD1	.	TRBV20-1	CSAMQGASGNTIYF	TGCAGTGCTATGCAGGGGGCCTCTGGAAACACCATATATTTT
TRBJ2-1	TRBD2	many	TRBV4-3	CASSPWTSGGSPYNEQFF	TGCGCCAGCAGCCCCTGGACTAGCGGGGGTTCTCCCTACAATGAGCAGTTCTTC
TRBJ2-3	.	many	TRBV4-2	CASSQEGAASTDTQYF	TGTGCCAGCAGCCAAGAAGGAGCAGCTAGCACAGATACGCAGTATTTT
TRBJ2-5	.	.	TRBV6-5	CASRQVPGTQYF	TGTGCCAGCAGGCAGGTGCCGGGGACCCAGTACTTC
TRBJ2-2	.	.	TRBV11-2	CASSPGWAGELFF	TGTGCCAGCAGCCCCGGCTGGGCCGGGGAGCTGTTTTTT
TRBJ2-1	.	.	TRBV4-2	CASSQDPDHNEQFF	TGTGCCAGCAGCCAAGATCCGGACCACAATGAGCAGTTCTTC
TRBJ1-2	TRBD1	.	TRBV10-3	CATGQGSFYGYTF	TGTGCCACCGGACAGGGATCCTTCTATGGCTACACCTTC
TRBJ2-1	.	few	TRBV15	CATSRDRRGGIDEQFF	TGTGCCACCAGCAGGGACAGACGGGGAGGGATCGATGAGCAGTTCTTC
TRBJ2-7	.	.	TRBV29-1	CSVVGGLTYEQYF	TGCAGCGTCGTCGGGGGACTGACCTACGAGCAGTACTTC
TRBJ2-2	.	few	TRBV2	CASSEWEPTGELFF	TGTGCCAGCAGTGAATGGGAACCCACCGGGGAGCTGTTTTTT
TRBJ2-5	TRBD2	few	TRBV20-1	CSAPTSGGQQETQYF	TGCAGTGCCCCGACTAGCGGGGGCCAGCAAGAGACCCAGTACTTC
TRBJ2-5	TRBD1	.	TRBV7-8	CASRWTGDQETQYF	TGTGCCAGCAGATGGACAGGCGATCAAGAGACCCAGTACTTC
TRBJ2-1	.	few	TRBV12-3/TRBV12-4	CASSSPQGHSYNEQFF	TGTGCCAGCAGCTCCCCCCAGGGACATTCCTACAATGAGCAGTTCTTC